A single sample gave rise to the 26 T cell receptor beta chains below, sequenced in a study of graft-versus-host responses after intestinal transplantation. Only in-frame clones appear in the TCRdb table, and some are missing; sequencing was by immunoSEQ multiplex PCR. The sample includes thousands of clones, more than 65% of them seen just once. The sequencing here drew on PBMCs, taken 300 to 340 days after intestinal transplant. The receptors come from a human patient who received an intestinal transplant, so some T cells may come from the graft donor.

The chain joins TRBV6-1 to TRBJ1-4, with 10 bases identical to TRBD1. The germline V gene has CDR1 MNHNS and CDR2 SASEGT. The CDR3 runs to 14 residues. V shed 10 bases, J shed 7 bases, and the junction held 9 bases outside the gene matches. The CDR3, as DNA: TGTGCCATCCAACCGGGACAGGGGATTGAAAAACTGTTTTTT. Translation: CAIQPGQGIEKLFF.

V gene TRBV6-4 combines with J gene TRBJ2-3; 8 bases fit TRBD2. The germline V gene encodes CDR1 MRHNA and CDR2 SNTAGT. The CDR3 runs to 14 residues. Trimming cost V 3 bases and J 2 bases; bases outside gene matches: 1. CDR3 region: CASSDSGATDTQYF. Written as DNA, the CDR3 is TGTGCCAGCAGTGATAGCGGGGCCACAGATACGCAGTATTTT.

The rearrangement uses TRBV7-9 and TRBJ1-1; 10 bases line up with TRBD1. J was trimmed by 0 bases and V by 5 bases; bases with no gene match: 9. Germline loops: CDR1 SEHNR, CDR2 FQNEAQ (reference sequence). The CDR3 covers 17 residues. CDR3 sequence: CASSPIRTGGMNTEAFF. DNA for the CDR3: TGTGCCAGCAGCCCCATCCGGACAGGGGGTATGAACACTGAAGCTTTCTTT.

The chain uses TRBV16 and TRBJ1-5; D ambiguous. Looked up from germline, CDR1 is KGHSY and CDR2 is FQNENV. V gave up 0 bases and J gave up 6 bases, with 9 bases separating them. The CDR3 covers 14 residues. CDR3 in amino acids: CASSQSINTQPQHF. The DNA of the CDR3 is TGTGCCAGCAGCCAATCGATTAACACTCAGCCCCAGCATTTT.

This rearrangement joins TRBV7-2 to TRBJ2-3; maybe TRBD2 (6 bases). From germline, CDR1 is SGHTA and CDR2 FQGNSA. The CDR3 sequence is 15 residues long. Between the trimmed V and J ends, which lost 1 base and 3 bases, there was a span of 11 bases. CDR3 in amino acids: CASSLEGLETDTQYF. DNA of the CDR3: TGTGCCAGCAGCTTAGAGGGACTTGAAACAGATACGCAGTATTTT.

The rearrangement joins TRBV11-2 to TRBJ2-7; D might be TRBD2 (5 bases). Germline assignment: CDR1 SGHAT and CDR2 FQNNGV. The V end lost 1 base, the J end lost 2 bases, and 18 bases lay between the germline ends. This CDR3 has 17 residues. CDR3: CASSLARAEGFPYEQYF. Written as DNA, the CDR3 is TGTGCCAGCAGCTTAGCCCGGGCCGAGGGATTCCCCTACGAGCAGTACTTC. The full variable domain, in which reference TRBV11-2 and TRBJ2-7 provide the parts outside the CDR3, is EAGVAQSPRYKIIEKRQSVAFWCNPISGHATLYWYQQILGQGPKLLIQFQNNGVVDDSQLPKDRFSAERLKGVDSTLKIQPAKLEDSAVYLCASSLARAEGFPYEQYFGPGTRLTVT.

The chain uses TRBV9 and TRBJ1-2; 10 nucleotides line up with TRBD1. Trimming cost V 4 bases and J 6 bases; bases outside gene matches: 9. This CDR3 has 15 residues. Per the germline V gene, CDR1 is SGDLS and CDR2 is YYNGEE. DNA of the CDR3: TGTGCCAGCAGCCCTTTGGGACAGGGGATTAATGGCTACACCTTC. Translated: CASSPLGQGINGYTF.

In its sample, this clone ranks as large. This chain uses TRBV6-4 with TRBJ2-2; the D is unclear. This CDR3 has 14 amino acids. Germline V CDR1 and CDR2: MRHNA, SNTAGT. V was clipped by 4 bases and J by 3 bases, with 9 bases between them. The CDR3 coding sequence is TGTGCCAGCAGTGCAAAGGGCCACACCGGGGAGCTGTTTTTT. Amino acids: CASSAKGHTGELFF.

This sequence joins TRBV5-4 and TRBJ1-2; the D is unclear. Germline lookup yields CDR1 SGHNT and CDR2 YYREEE (reference sequence). The length of the CDR3 is 14 residues. Trimming cost V 0 bases and J 1 base, with 7 bases left between them. The CDR3 DNA reads as TGTGCCAGCAGCTTGGACACTAATAACTATGGCTACACCTTC. Translating it yields CASSLDTNNYGYTF.

Sample share makes this clone large (0.1 to 1%). The sample contains more than one DNA sequence encoding this CDR3. This chain joins TRBV4-3 and TRBJ1-4; no reliable D call. V was clipped by 0 bases and J by 2 bases, with 10 bases between them. The CDR3 is 16 amino acids. CDR1 LGHNA and CDR2 YSLEER come from the germline V gene. This CDR3 reads CASSQETGFTNEKLFF. The DNA for the CDR3 is TGCGCCAGCAGCCAAGAAACGGGGTTCACTAATGAAAAACTGTTTTTT.

The rearrangement joins TRBV14 to TRBJ1-3; the D is unclear. Per germline, CDR1 SGHDN and CDR2 FVKESK. Trimming shortened V by 4 bases and J by 0 bases, and 19 bases separated the two germline ends. The CDR3 totals 18 residues. In DNA, the CDR3 is TGTGCCAGCAGCCCCCTCCGGAGGCTTCGGGACTCTGGAAACACCATATATTTT. It specifies CASSPLRRLRDSGNTIYF.

J is TRBJ1-2 and V is TRBV28; maybe TRBD1 (5 bases). The CDR3 is made up of 15 amino acids. The germline CDR1 and CDR2 sequences are MDHEN and SYDVKM. V was pared by 2 bases and J by 3 bases, with 13 bases between. Here the CDR3 reads CASSLLDQGDYGYTF. DNA of the CDR3: TGTGCCAGCAGTTTACTGGACCAAGGGGACTATGGCTACACCTTC.

This clone was seen a handful of times. In DNA, the CDR3 is TGTGCCAGCAGTGAAGGGAACACCGGGGAGCTGTTTTTT. Its protein is CASSEGNTGELFF. This chain uses TRBV6-4 with TRBJ2-2; D gene unclear. Trimming removed 3 bases from V and 1 base from J, with 3 bases in between. The CDR3 runs 13 residues. Germline CDR1 is MRHNA and CDR2 is SNTAGT.

The rearrangement links TRBV6-1 to TRBJ2-3; TRBD2 matches 7 bases. This CDR3 is 15 amino acids long. The V segment lost 7 bases and the J segment 5 bases; nucleotides outside the gene matches: 12. From germline, CDR1 is MNHNS and CDR2 SASEGT. CDR3 region: CASNFPAGPGDTQYF. CDR3 sequence (DNA): TGTGCCAGCAATTTTCCAGCGGGGCCGGGAGATACGCAGTATTTT.

The chain couples TRBV6-1 to TRBJ2-3; D could derive from TRBD1 or TRBD2 (5 bases each). Trimming removed 3 bases from V and 0 bases from J, with 7 bases in between. CDR3 size: 14 residues. Germline CDR1 reads MNHNS; CDR2 reads SASEGT. Written as DNA, the CDR3 is TGTGCCAGCAGTGACTGGGACAGCACAGATACGCAGTATTTT. It codes for CASSDWDSTDTQYF.

The gene calls are TRBV11-3 and TRBJ2-3; 12 bases are a match to TRBD2. Trimming removed 1 base from V and 7 bases from J; junction bases left unmatched: 6. The germline V gene has CDR1 SGHNT and CDR2 YENEEA. The length of the CDR3 is 16 residues. This CDR3 is CASSLVLAGGPYTQYF. As DNA, the CDR3 is TGTGCCAGCAGCTTAGTCCTAGCGGGGGGGCCATATACGCAGTATTTT.

The rearrangement joins TRBV30 to TRBJ2-3; 8 bases agree with TRBD2. The CDR3 contains 15 residues. Trimming took 5 bases from V and 6 from J; bases not matched to a gene: 13. CDR1 is GTSNPN and CDR2 is SVGIG in the germline V gene (reference sequence). DNA of the CDR3: TGTGCCTGGGGAGCGGCGGGGGGACAACAGGATACGCAGTATTTT. Its translation: CAWGAAGGQQDTQYF.

The CDR3 reads CASSAGPDPYNSPLHF. CDR3 coding DNA: TGTGCCAGCAGCGCGGGCCCGGACCCATATAATTCACCCCTCCACTTT. The chain uses TRBV11-2 and TRBJ1-6; no clear D gene. The CDR3 sequence is 16 residues long. Germline lookup yields CDR1 SGHAT and CDR2 FQNNGV. Trimming pared 5 bases from V and 4 bases from J, leaving 15 bases between.

To note about this clone: The junction differs from germline at one of its ends, possibly a read error. J is TRBJ1-1 and V is TRBV6-1; D may be TRBD1 (5 bases). The CDR3 totals 16 residues. Germline V gene data show CDR1 as MNHNS and CDR2 as SASEGT. The CDR3 bases are TGTGCCATCAGTGAGTCGAGAGGACAAAATCCCACTGAAGCTTTCTTT. Protein product: CAISESRGQNPTEAFF.

In its sample, this clone ranks as large. The chain carries TRBV30 and TRBJ1-5, with D possibly TRBD1 on 6 matching bases. Trimming shortened V by 0 bases and J by 0 bases, and 12 bases separated the two germline ends. The germline CDR1 and CDR2 sequences are GTSNPN and SVGIG (reference sequence). The CDR3 covers 16 residues. The CDR3 nucleotides are TGTGCCTGGAGTGTACAGGGATACTATAGCAATCAGCCCCAGCATTTT. Its translation is CAWSVQGYYSNQPQHF.

Worth noting for this clone: The germline gene is not matched at one end of the junction; a read error may be the cause. J is TRBJ1-4 and V is TRBV7-2; D gene ambiguous. There are 16 residues in the CDR3. Germline-derived CDR1 and CDR2 are SGHTA and FQGNSA. CDR3 in amino acids: CASSQDLGFTNEKLFF. DNA of the CDR3: TGCGCCAGCAGCCAAGATCTGGGGTTCACTAATGAAAAACTGTTTTTT.

By share, this clone counts as large. The chain recombines TRBV14 with TRBJ2-3; D is uncertain. Looked up from germline, CDR1 is SGHDN and CDR2 is FVKESK. The length of the CDR3 is 13 residues. The V gene lost 4 bases and the J gene lost 0 bases, with 5 bases spanning the gap. CDR3 amino acids: CASSPPSTDTQYF. The CDR3 DNA sequence: TGTGCCAGCAGCCCCCCCAGCACAGATACGCAGTATTTT.

The J gene is TRBJ1-2, the V gene TRBV6-1; 8 positions agree with TRBD1. Germline CDR1 and CDR2: MNHNS and SASEGT. Trimming took 10 bases from V and 4 from J; bases not matched to a gene: 11. This CDR3 has 14 amino acids. CDR3 nucleotide sequence: TGTGCCATGAGCCGGGACAGGAGCGGCTATGGCTACACCTTC. It codes for CAMSRDRSGYGYTF.

The J gene is TRBJ2-5, the V gene TRBV4-3; TRBD1 or TRBD2 may be the D gene (5 bases each). Trimming shortened V by 0 bases and J by 5 bases, and 13 bases separated the two germline ends. The CDR3 contains 15 residues. CDR1 and CDR2 (germline): LGHNA, YSLEER. For the CDR3, the DNA is TGCGCCAGCAGCCAAGACCAGGGACCTCGGGAGACCCAGTACTTC. It codes for CASSQDQGPRETQYF.

The chain joins TRBV30 to TRBJ2-3; D is perhaps TRBD2 (5 bases). The germline V gene has CDR1 GTSNPN and CDR2 SVGIG (reference sequence). The ends were cut back, 0 bases at V and 1 base at J, with 14 bases in the middle. The CDR3 totals 16 residues. For the CDR3, the DNA is TGTGCCTGGAGTGTTGTTGGCGGAGGTGGCACAGATACGCAGTATTTT. This translates into CAWSVVGGGGTDTQYF.

In DNA form, the CDR3 reads TGTGCCAGCAGTGAAGGGCCCACAGATACGCAGTATTTT. Translated: CASSEGPTDTQYF. The chain employs TRBV6-1 and TRBJ2-3; D not certain. V lost 1 base to trimming and J lost 2 bases, with 4 bases between them. Germline assignment: CDR1 MNHNS and CDR2 SASEGT. This CDR3 region has 13 residues.